The table lists the clone carrying this T cell receptor beta chain with many counts. These data originate in a study of blood T cell repertoires in COVID-19. About the research overall: Researchers got acute and convalescent COVID-19 samples from the United States, Italy and Spain.

The germline CDR1 and CDR2 sequences are SEHNR and FQNEAQ (reference sequence). V lost 1 base, J lost 0 bases, and 7 bases stayed unmatched. The CDR3 totals 18 residues. TCRdb's copy holds only in-frame clones and misses some; the assay was immunoSEQ multiplex PCR. Of 250,000 to 300,000 clones in the sample, roughly 90% were seen once. The chain employs TRBV7-9 and TRBJ1-4; 8 positions agree with TRBD1. The TCR comes from a woman aged 45-65 years who had recovered from COVID-19. The sample comprised peripheral blood. CDR3 nucleotides: TGTGCCAGCAGCTTAGGACAGGGGCGCTCCCCAACTAATGAAAAACTGTTTTTT. This encodes CASSLGQGRSPTNEKLFF.